These 4 T cell receptor beta chains were all obtained from the same sample, sequenced in a study of blood T cells in healthy people across ages. A J-beta primer mix and a sample-barcoded 5' primer were used in a second PCR of roughly 7 to 12 cycles. Each CDR3 protein gets one entry after TCRdb re-called the 5' RACE reads with MiXCR. Of about a million distinct CDR3 sequences listed, just over 50% were seen once; the top ten hold around 21%. Sequenced material: blood. These TCRs come from a woman aged 60-75 years in good health.

The V and J genes are TRBV12-3 or TRBV12-4 and TRBJ2-1; 11 nucleotides match TRBD2. This CDR3 has 16 amino acids. The V and J ends lost 5 bases and 4 bases, in that order; junction bases with no gene match: 7. The CDR3 DNA reads TGTGCCAGCAGTCGACTAGCGGGAAACCCATACAATGAGCAGTTCTTC. Translating gives CASSRLAGNPYNEQFF.

This clonotype was found a few times. The CDR3 region is CASTRDGPQPQHF. CDR3 DNA: TGTGCCAGCACCCGGGACGGACCTCAGCCCCAGCATTTT. V gene TRBV12-3 or TRBV12-4 combines with J gene TRBJ1-5; D may be TRBD1 (5 bases). This CDR3 contains 13 residues. V lost 7 bases and J 6 bases, leaving 13 bases between the germline ends.

The chain has TRBV12-3 or TRBV12-4 and TRBJ1-6; tentatively, D is TRBD1 (5 bases). Trimming cost V 2 bases and J 5 bases, with 7 bases left between them. This CDR3 has 14 amino acids. The CDR3 loop is CASSLSGDNSPLHF. The CDR3 bases are TGTGCCAGCAGTTTATCGGGGGATAATTCACCCCTCCACTTT.

This clonotype was observed a handful of times. The chain has TRBV10-3 and TRBJ2-6; unclear D gene. Germline V gene data show CDR1 as ENHRY and CDR2 as SYGVKD. The CDR3 totals 14 residues. Trimming took 3 bases from V and 3 from J, leaving 6 bases between them. The CDR3 spells CAISDSDGANVLTF. CDR3 coding DNA: TGTGCCATCAGTGACAGTGATGGGGCCAACGTCCTGACTTTC.